This T cell receptor beta chain came from a study of blood T cell repertoires in COVID-19. Across the whole study: T cells, B-cell-depleted T cells, or PBMCs supplied cDNA or gDNA.

Study members were between about 18 and 95 years old and lived in around 24 US regions. Germline V lookup: CDR1 SNHLY, CDR2 FYNNEI. The CDR3 is 12 residues long. The V gene lost 2 bases and the J gene lost 7 bases, with 9 bases spanning the gap. Clones were read by immunoSEQ multiplex PCR, and TCRdb kept only the in-frame ones, dropping some. This repertoire shows about 310,000 clones, about 90% found once; its top ten account for about 4.5%. What was sequenced was PBMCs or T cells enriched from blood (not recorded which). The rearrangement links TRBV2 to TRBJ2-7, with TRBD1 as a possible D gene (6 bases). The clonotype comes from a young woman with acute COVID-19. CDR3 coding DNA: TGTGCCAGCAGTGAAACCCAGGGGGAGCAGTACTTC. Translation: CASSETQGEQYF.